The rows below give T cell receptor beta chains drawn from one sample of a study of T cell repertoires in cytomegalovirus infection. The antigens of these receptors remain unknown. TCRdb passed the reads through MiXCR, listing each CDR3 protein once. The repertoire holds about 900,000 distinct CDR3 sequences, with around 30% as singletons. The sequencing used cultured CD8+ T cells from PBMCs, collected from culture after CMV antigen stimulation. Receptors were obtained from a human donor in good health (CMV status not recorded). Some clones in this sample may be carry-over from other donors' samples. CDR3s leave out the opening cysteine and the closing phenylalanine or tryptophan.

v_gene	j_gene	CDR3aa
TRBV12-3/TRBV12-4	TRBJ1-5	ASSPQGVPGNQPQH
TRBV13	TRBJ2-7	ASSIGLVEQY
TRBV10-3	TRBJ1-1	AIREGTGSRTEAF
TRBV12-5	TRBJ1-3	ASDGGDGNTIY
TRBV27	TRBJ2-3	ASSFFDTPTSTDTQY
TRBV4-1	TRBJ2-1	ASSQEQFSGLFYNEQF
TRBV7-6	TRBJ2-1	ASSLTKRQGAYNEQF
TRBV4-1	TRBJ2-5	ASSHWDSQETQY
TRBV7-6	TRBJ1-2	ASSIGVTYGYT
TRBV11-1	TRBJ2-3	ASSYDRGAGDTQY
TRBV7-6	TRBJ2-1	ASSRSSGGLDNEQF
TRBV6-6	TRBJ2-5	ASSYKTGVGVGLVQETQY
TRBV7-6	TRBJ2-5	ASSKLAGGPQETQY
TRBV6-8	TRBJ2-5	ASRRGMETQY
TRBV6-1	TRBJ1-2	ASSDTVGYT
TRBV28	TRBJ1-5	ASSAWGQPQH
TRBV7-4	TRBJ2-3	ACPPGNPNHTQY
TRBV4-1	TRBJ1-2	ASSQGTGDYGYT
TRBV7-6	TRBJ1-1	ASSLGGGLSTEAF
TRBV14	TRBJ1-2	ASSSKKRAGGYT
TRBV7-2	TRBJ2-3	ASSVPGLGDTQY
TRBV6-5	TRBJ1-1	ASREDTGGTEAF
TRBV20-1	TRBJ1-2	SALTPRSSAYGYT
TRBV13	TRBJ1-1	ASSSPDIHTEAF
TRBV9	TRBJ1-6	ASSPWDTYNSPLH
TRBV27	TRBJ1-5	ASSFSKSGNQPQH
TRBV10-3	TRBJ1-1	AISVDRGDLNTEAF
TRBV6-6	TRBJ2-3	ASSYRAGDGTDTQY
TRBV27	TRBJ2-5	ASSLSSKGRLQETQY
TRBV5-4	TRBJ1-2	ASSPRGGPDRYYGYT
TRBV12-3/TRBV12-4	TRBJ2-5	ASSYYRTGEDETQY
TRBV15	TRBJ2-1	ATSSPGLGMGEQF
TRBV20-1	TRBJ1-1	SAYWTGSGVGMNTEAF
TRBV5-1	TRBJ2-5	ASSWMGGPQETQY